This T cell receptor (beta chain) stems from a study of post-analysis software for immune sequencing data. Whole-study results and caveats: When patients were compared with controls, roughly five TRBV segments were more frequent, TRBV5-6, TRBV5-1 and TRBV20-1 among them. Versus controls, multiple sclerosis patients showed significantly lower diversity (normalized Chao1).

This clonotype came up many times. Antigen specificity is unknown. One junction end does not reproduce the germline sequence, and a read error may be involved. CDR3 length: 13 amino acids. In germline, CDR1 is SGHRS, CDR2 YFSETQ. The TCR beta cDNA libraries contained unique molecular identifiers. From the PCR reads, TCRdb called clonotypes with MiXCR, one entry per CDR3 protein. This table has hundreds of thousands of distinct CDR3 sequences, 44% appearing once. This sequence joins TRBV5-1 and TRBJ2-7; a possible D gene is TRBD2 (5 bases). Sample: blood. The clonotype was recovered from a girl between 5 and 17 years old with multiple sclerosis. The CDR3, as DNA: TGTGCCAGCAGTTTAGACTACTCCTACGAGCAGTACTTC. Its translation: CASSLDYSYEQYF.